This T cell receptor (beta chain) was retrieved from a study of cytomegalovirus exposure and HLA in healthy donors. About the study: A later analysis reported the 90 to 150 validation repertoires used the same platform as the approximately 650 first-cohort repertoires.

Details on this clone: The antigen is unknown.

Study results and caveats: In the roughly 130 validation repertoires, a later analysis found that first-cohort TCR clusters tended to co-occur. According to reports, the classifier identified cytomegalovirus status with high specificity and sensitivity. Most sequenced TCRs were rare (though some public TCRs occurred in many donors).

Clones were sequenced by immunoSEQ multiplex PCR, and TCRdb holds only the in-frame ones, with some missing. The sample holds 150,000 or so clones; about 91% are singletons and the top ten take 0.95% to 1.5%. Germline CDR1 reads LGHNA; CDR2 reads YNFKEQ. The CDR3 covers 17 residues. J gave up 7 bases and V 0 bases, and 13 bases lay outside the gene matches. Sequenced material: PBMCs. The gene calls are TRBV4-2 and TRBJ1-1; 8 nucleotides align to TRBD1. The receptor was isolated from a woman aged 18-35 years in good health and CMV-seronegative. Here the CDR3 DNA reads TGTGCCAGCAGCCAAGAAACCCAGGGGGCTGCCTCGGGTGAAGCTTTCTTT. Protein: CASSQETQGAASGEAFF.